The following is a TCR beta chain sequence with its context. It was with a sample-barcoded 5' primer and a J-beta primer mix that a second PCR of roughly 7 to 12 cycles was run. TCRdb analysed the 5' RACE reads with MiXCR anew, one entry per CDR3 protein. The sample holds 1.5 million to 2 million distinct CDR3 sequences, roughly 49% seen once. The source of the sample is a study of blood T cells in healthy people across ages. This receptor was taken from a woman aged 40 to 50 in good health. Sequencing used blood.

CDR3 residues: CATSDGSIQHNEQFF. The CDR3 nucleotides are TGTGCCACCAGTGATGGGAGTATTCAGCACAATGAGCAGTTCTTC. The V call is TRBV24-1, the J call TRBJ2-1; D perhaps matches TRBD2 (5 bases). This CDR3 comprises 15 residues. Trimming stripped 3 bases from V and 5 bases from J, with 13 bases between. The germline V gene has CDR1 KGHDR and CDR2 SFDVKD.